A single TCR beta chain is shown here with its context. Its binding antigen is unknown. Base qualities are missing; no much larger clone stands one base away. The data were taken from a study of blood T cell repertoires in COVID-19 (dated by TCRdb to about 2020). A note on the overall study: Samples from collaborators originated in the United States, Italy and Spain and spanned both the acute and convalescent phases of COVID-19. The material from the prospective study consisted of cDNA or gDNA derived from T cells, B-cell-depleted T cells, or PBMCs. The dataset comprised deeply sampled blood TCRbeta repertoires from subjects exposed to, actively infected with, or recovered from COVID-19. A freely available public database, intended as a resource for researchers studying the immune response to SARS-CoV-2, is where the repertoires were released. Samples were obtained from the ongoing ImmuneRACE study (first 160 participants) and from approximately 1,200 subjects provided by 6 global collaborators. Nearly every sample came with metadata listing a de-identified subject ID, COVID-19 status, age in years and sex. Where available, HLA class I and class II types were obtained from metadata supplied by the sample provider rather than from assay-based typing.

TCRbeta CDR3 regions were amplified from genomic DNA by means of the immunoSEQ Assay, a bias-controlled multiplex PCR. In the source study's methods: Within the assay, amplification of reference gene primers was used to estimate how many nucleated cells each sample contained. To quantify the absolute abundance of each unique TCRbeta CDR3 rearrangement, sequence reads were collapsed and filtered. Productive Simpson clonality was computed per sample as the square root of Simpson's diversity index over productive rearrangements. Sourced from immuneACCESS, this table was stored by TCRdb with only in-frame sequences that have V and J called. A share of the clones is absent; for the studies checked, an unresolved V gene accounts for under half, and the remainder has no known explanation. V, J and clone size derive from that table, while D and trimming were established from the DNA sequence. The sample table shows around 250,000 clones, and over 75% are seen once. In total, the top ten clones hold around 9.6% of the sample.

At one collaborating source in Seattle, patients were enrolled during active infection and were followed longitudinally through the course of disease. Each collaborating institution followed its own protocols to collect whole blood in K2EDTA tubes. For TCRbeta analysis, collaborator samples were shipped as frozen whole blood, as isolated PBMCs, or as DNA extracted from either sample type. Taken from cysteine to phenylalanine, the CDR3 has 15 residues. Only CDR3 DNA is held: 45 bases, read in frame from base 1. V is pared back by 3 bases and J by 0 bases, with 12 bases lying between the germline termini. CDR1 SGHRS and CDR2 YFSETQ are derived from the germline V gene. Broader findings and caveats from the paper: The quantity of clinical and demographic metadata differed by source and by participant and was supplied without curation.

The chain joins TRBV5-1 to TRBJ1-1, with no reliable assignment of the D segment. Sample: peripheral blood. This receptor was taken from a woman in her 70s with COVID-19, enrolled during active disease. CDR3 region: CASSSTNSMNTEAFF. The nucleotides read TGCGCCAGCAGCTCGACAAATTCCATGAACACTGAAGCTTTCTTT. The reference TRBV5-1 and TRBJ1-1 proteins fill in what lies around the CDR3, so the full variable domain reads KAGVTQTPRYLIKTRGQQVTLSCSPISGHRSVSWYQQTPGQGLQFLFEYFSETQRNKGNFPGRFSGRQFSNSRSEMNVSTLELGDSALYLCASSSTNSMNTEAFFGQGTRLTVV.